Ten or more counts support the clone carrying this TCR beta chain. Its antigen is unknown. This record belongs to a study of neurological immune-mediated disorders. General study results and limits: Phylogenetic grouping put 18 of 34 multiple sclerosis patients' repertoires into one related-CDR3 cluster, a possible signature. Across subjects, no CDR3 amino acid sequence appeared in expanded clones of more than one subject, a finding that suggested private repertoires in all groups. Expansion of TCR clones was greatest in HTLV-1-associated myelopathy and smallest in multiple sclerosis, where it fell below that of healthy controls.

The CDR3 covers 15 residues. V lost 1 base and J lost 12, with 21 bases in between. Germline assignment: CDR1 MGHRA and CDR2 YSYEKL. One entry per CDR3 protein results from TCRdb running MiXCR on the 5' RACE reads. The sample consists of some 78,000 distinct CDR3 sequences, approximately 5% of them appearing once. 2 million PBMCs stored at -80 C were the source of the unsorted libraries. Input material: PBMCs. J is TRBJ1-2 and V is TRBV4-1; D may be TRBD1 (5 bases). This receptor was obtained from a woman under 40 with multiple sclerosis. The CDR3, as DNA: TGCGCCAGCAGCCAAGGAAGCGGGGGGACCCGGGCTAACACCTTC. Translating it yields CASSQGSGGTRANTF.